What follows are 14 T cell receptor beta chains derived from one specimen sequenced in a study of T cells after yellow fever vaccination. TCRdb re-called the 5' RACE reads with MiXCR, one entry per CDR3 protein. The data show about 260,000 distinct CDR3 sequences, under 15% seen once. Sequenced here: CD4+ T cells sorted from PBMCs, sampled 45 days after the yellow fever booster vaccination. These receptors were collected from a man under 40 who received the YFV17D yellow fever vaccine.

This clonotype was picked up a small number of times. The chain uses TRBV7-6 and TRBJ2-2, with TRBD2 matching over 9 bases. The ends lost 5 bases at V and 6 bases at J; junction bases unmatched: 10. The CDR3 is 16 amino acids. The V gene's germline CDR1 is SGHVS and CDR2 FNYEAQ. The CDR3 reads CASSMGAGGSSGELFF. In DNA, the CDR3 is TGTGCCAGCAGCATGGGCGCGGGAGGGTCTTCCGGGGAGCTGTTTTTT.

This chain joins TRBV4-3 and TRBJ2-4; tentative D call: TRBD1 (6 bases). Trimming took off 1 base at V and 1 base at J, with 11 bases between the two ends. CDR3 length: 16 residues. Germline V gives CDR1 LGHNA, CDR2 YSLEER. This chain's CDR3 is CASSQATTGAKNIQYF. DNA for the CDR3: TGCGCCAGCAGCCAAGCAACCACAGGGGCCAAAAACATTCAGTACTTC.

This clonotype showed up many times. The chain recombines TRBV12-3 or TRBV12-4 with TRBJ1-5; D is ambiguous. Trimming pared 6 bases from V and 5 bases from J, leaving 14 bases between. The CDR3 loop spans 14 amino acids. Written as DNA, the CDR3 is TGTGCCAGCAGGCCGCGGGGTTCGGATCAGCCCCAGCATTTT. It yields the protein CASRPRGSDQPQHF.

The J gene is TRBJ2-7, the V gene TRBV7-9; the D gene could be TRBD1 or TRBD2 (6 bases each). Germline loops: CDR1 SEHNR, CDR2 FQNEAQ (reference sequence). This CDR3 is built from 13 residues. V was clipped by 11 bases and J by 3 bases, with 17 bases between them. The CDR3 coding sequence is TGTGCCGGAGGGGGACGGAACCACTACGAGCAGTACTTC. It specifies CAGGGRNHYEQYF.

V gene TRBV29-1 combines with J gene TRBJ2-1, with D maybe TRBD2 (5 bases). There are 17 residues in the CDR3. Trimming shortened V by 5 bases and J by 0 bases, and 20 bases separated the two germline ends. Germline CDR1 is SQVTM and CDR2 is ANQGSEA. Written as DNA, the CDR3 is TGCAGCGTTATAAAGGGAGCCATCAGGAGCTCCTACAATGAGCAGTTCTTC. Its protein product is CSVIKGAIRSSYNEQFF.

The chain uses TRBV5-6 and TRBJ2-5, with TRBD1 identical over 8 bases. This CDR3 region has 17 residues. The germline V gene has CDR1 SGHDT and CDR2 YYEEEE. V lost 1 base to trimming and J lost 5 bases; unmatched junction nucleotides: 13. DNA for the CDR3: TGTGCCAGCAGCTTGAGGAAGACAGGGGTGGTGGGGGAGACCCAGTACTTC. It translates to CASSLRKTGVVGETQYF.

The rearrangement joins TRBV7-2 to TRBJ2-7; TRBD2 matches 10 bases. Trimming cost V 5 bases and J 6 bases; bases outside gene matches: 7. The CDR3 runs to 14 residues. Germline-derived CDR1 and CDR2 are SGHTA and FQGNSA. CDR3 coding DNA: TGTGCCAGCAGCCCAAGCGGGAGGGCCCTCGAGCAGTACTTC. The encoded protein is CASSPSGRALEQYF.

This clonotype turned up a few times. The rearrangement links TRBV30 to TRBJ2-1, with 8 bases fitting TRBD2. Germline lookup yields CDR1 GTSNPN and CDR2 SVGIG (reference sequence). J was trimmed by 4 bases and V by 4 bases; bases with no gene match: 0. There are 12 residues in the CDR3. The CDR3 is CAWTSGYNEQFF. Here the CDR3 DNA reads TGTGCCTGGACTAGCGGGTACAATGAGCAGTTCTTC.

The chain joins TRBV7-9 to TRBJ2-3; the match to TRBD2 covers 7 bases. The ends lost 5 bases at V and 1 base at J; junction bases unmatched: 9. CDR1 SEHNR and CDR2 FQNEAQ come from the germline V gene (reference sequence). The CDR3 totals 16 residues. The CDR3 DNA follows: TGTGCCAGCAGCCCCCGGCTAGCGGAGCGCACAGATACGCAGTATTTT. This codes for CASSPRLAERTDTQYF.

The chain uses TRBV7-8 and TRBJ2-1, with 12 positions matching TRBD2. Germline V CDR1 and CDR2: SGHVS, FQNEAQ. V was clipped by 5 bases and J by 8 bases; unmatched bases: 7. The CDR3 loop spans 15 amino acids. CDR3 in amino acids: CASSQRLAGAYEQFF. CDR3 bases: TGTGCCAGCAGCCAGCGACTAGCGGGAGCCTATGAGCAGTTCTTC.

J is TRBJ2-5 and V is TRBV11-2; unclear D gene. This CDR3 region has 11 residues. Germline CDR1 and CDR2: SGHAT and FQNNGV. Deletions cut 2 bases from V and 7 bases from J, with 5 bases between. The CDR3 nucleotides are TGTGCCAGCAGCTTATTGGTGACCCAGTACTTC. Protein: CASSLLVTQYF.

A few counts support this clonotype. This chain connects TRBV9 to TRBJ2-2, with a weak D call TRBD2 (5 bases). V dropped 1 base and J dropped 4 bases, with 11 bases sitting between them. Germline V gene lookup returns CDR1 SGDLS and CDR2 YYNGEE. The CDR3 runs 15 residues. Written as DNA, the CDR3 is TGTGCCAGCAGCGTACAGAGGGTTGGCACCGGGGAGCTGTTTTTT. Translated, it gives CASSVQRVGTGELFF.

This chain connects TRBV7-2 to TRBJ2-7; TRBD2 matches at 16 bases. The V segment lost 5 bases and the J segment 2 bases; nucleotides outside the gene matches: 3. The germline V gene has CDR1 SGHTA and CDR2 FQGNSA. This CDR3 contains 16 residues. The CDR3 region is CASSRGLAGGPYEQYF. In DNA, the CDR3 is TGTGCCAGCAGCAGGGGACTAGCGGGAGGGCCCTACGAGCAGTACTTC.

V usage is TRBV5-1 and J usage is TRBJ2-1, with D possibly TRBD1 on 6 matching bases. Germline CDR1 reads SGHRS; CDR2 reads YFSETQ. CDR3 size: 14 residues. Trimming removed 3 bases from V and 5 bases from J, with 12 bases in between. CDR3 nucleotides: TGCGCCAGCAGCTCTGCCCACAGGGACAATGAGCAGTTCTTC. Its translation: CASSSAHRDNEQFF.